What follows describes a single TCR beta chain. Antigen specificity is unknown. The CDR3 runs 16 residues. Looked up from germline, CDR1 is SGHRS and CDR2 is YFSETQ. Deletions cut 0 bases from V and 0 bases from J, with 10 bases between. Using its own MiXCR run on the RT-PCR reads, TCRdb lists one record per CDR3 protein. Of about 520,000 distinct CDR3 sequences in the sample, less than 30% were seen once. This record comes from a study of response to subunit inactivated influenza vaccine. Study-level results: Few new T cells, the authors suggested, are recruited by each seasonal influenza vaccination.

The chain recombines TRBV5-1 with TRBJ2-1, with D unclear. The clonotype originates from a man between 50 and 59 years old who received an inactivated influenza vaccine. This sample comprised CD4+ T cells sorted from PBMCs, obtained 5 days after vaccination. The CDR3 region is CASSLELSSSYNEQFF. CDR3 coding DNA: TGCGCCAGCAGCTTGGAACTGTCAAGCTCCTACAATGAGCAGTTCTTC.